A single sample gave rise to the 8 T cell receptor beta chains below, sequenced in a study of blood T cell repertoires in COVID-19. Data came from immunoSEQ multiplex PCR; TCRdb stores just in-frame clones and leaves some out. Here the sample spans about 230,000 clones, approximately 81% being singletons. The sequenced sample consisted of peripheral blood. Every receptor here comes from a woman of 80 years or more with acute or convalescent COVID-19.

The chain carries TRBV30 and TRBJ1-2; unclear D gene. This CDR3 has 12 residues. CDR1 GTSNPN and CDR2 SVGIG come from the germline V gene (reference sequence). V was cut by 0 bases and J by 5 bases, with 7 bases left in between. CDR3 amino acids: CAWSVWAYGYTF. Written as DNA, the CDR3 is TGTGCCTGGAGTGTATGGGCATATGGCTACACCTTC.

The rearrangement uses TRBV19 and TRBJ1-1; possibly TRBD1 for D (5 bases). The V gene's germline CDR1 is LNHDA and CDR2 SQIVND (reference sequence). This CDR3 region has 14 residues. V lost 5 bases and J lost 8, with 18 bases in between. CDR3 amino acids: CASSPGGVTSEAFF. The DNA for the CDR3 is TGTGCCAGTAGTCCGGGGGGGGTAACGTCGGAAGCTTTCTTT.

The chain joins TRBV29-1 to TRBJ2-7; perhaps TRBD2 as D (5 bases). V lost 3 bases and J 5 bases, leaving 23 bases between the germline ends. From germline, CDR1 is SQVTM and CDR2 ANQGSEA. The CDR3 contains 16 residues. This CDR3 reads CSVDRVGVGKRDEQYF. CDR3 bases: TGCAGCGTTGATCGCGTCGGGGTCGGGAAGAGGGACGAGCAGTACTTC.

V and J are TRBV7-8 and TRBJ1-1, with D possibly being TRBD1 (6 bases). There are 13 residues in the CDR3. V dropped 5 bases and J dropped 5 bases, with 12 bases sitting between them. CDR1 and CDR2 from the germline V gene are SGHVS and FQNEAQ. The CDR3, as DNA: TGTGCCAGCAGCCAGGACAGCTTTACTGAAGCTTTCTTT. This translates into CASSQDSFTEAFF.

The V call is TRBV19, the J call TRBJ2-1; 9 nucleotides match TRBD2. This CDR3 spans 15 amino acids. Germline loops: CDR1 LNHDA, CDR2 SQIVND (reference sequence). The V and J ends lost 3 bases and 6 bases, in that order; junction bases with no gene match: 6. The CDR3 spells CASSMTSGRPNEQFF. In nucleotides, the CDR3 is TGTGCCAGTAGTATGACTAGCGGCCGACCCAATGAGCAGTTCTTC.

In this sample, this clone turned up once. This same CDR3 is encoded by further DNA sequences in the sample. The V call is TRBV29-1, the J call TRBJ2-7; 8 bases are shared with TRBD1. Germline values: CDR1 SQVTM, CDR2 ANQGSEA. CDR3 size: 13 residues. V lost 4 bases, J lost 0 bases, and 2 bases stayed unmatched. CDR3 DNA: TGCAGCGTTGCAGGGACAGGCTCCTACGAGCAGTACTTC. It specifies CSVAGTGSYEQYF.

The chain couples TRBV21-1 to TRBJ2-7; the table assigns TRBD2, which was not confirmed against the DNA. TRBV21-1 is termed a pseudogene. The CDR3 totals 15 residues. The CDR3 bases are TGTGCCAGCAGCCAAGCTGGACTACTCGCCTACGAGCAGTACTTC. This sequence encodes CASSQAGLLAYEQYF.

The chain uses TRBV7-8 and TRBJ2-7; 10 bases agree with TRBD2. There are 15 residues in the CDR3. Germline lookup yields CDR1 SGHVS and CDR2 FQNEAQ. V was pared by 5 bases and J by 2 bases, with 6 bases of the junction left unmatched. CDR3 amino acids: CASSAVAGGPYEQYF. In DNA, the CDR3 is TGTGCCAGCAGCGCCGTAGCGGGGGGACCCTACGAGCAGTACTTC. Complete variable domain (other parts from reference TRBV7-8 and TRBJ2-7): GAGVSQSPRYKVAKRGQDVALRCDPISGHVSLFWYQQALGQGPEFLTYFQNEAQLDKSGLPSDRFFAERPEGSVSTLKIQRTQQEDSAVYLCASSAVAGGPYEQYFGPGTRLTVT.